This T cell receptor (beta chain) was recovered during a study of response to subunit inactivated influenza vaccine. Overall study results and limits: The study's authors posited that every seasonal influenza vaccination enlists few new T cells.

TCRdb redid the calling of the RT-PCR reads with MiXCR, one entry per CDR3 protein. The sample lists over 800,000 distinct CDR3 sequences; less than 25% were seen once. As regards this clonotype: Its target is unknown.

Germline V gene data show CDR1 as MDHEN and CDR2 as SYDVKM. V dropped 3 bases and J dropped 4; count of bases not matched to a gene: 10. The CDR3 has 17 residues. Here the sequenced sample was PBMCs from blood, taken roughly 5 days after vaccination. J is TRBJ2-3 and V is TRBV28; TRBD1 matches at 10 bases. This sequence was found in a man aged 50 or older who received an inactivated influenza vaccine. In DNA form, the CDR3 reads TGTGCCAGCAGTTTTAGGACCGGGACAGGGGCATCAGATACGCAGTATTTT. It codes for CASSFRTGTGASDTQYF. Looking up the rest from reference TRBV28 and TRBJ2-3 gives the full variable domain: DVKVTQSSRYLVKRTGEKVFLECVQDMDHENMFWYRQDPGLGLRLIYFSYDVKMKEKGDIPEGYSVSREKKERFSLILESASTNQTSMYLCASSFRTGTGASDTQYFGPGTRLTVL.